The rows below give T cell receptor beta chains drawn from one sample of a study of blood T cells in healthy people across ages. Via MiXCR, TCRdb re-called the 5' RACE reads, giving one row per CDR3 protein. In the table there are around 1,700,000 distinct CDR3 sequences, roughly 27% of which are singletons. Sequences were obtained from blood. The receptors were sampled from a woman in her twenties or thirties in good health. CDR3s include the opening cysteine and the closing phenylalanine or tryptophan. A D gene is named only where the DNA matches it firmly. Some rows mark clone size as missing; the rest say once, few, many or name a class of expanded clone.

J gene	V gene	clone size	D gene	CDR3 protein	CDR3 DNA
TRBJ1-2	TRBV12-3/TRBV12-4	few	-	CASSLGTARRGYTF	TGTGCCAGCAGTTTAGGAACCGCCAGGCGTGGCTACACCTTC
TRBJ1-1	TRBV7-9	-	-	CASSLAAQLNTEAFF	TGTGCCAGCAGCTTAGCAGCGCAGCTTAACACTGAAGCTTTCTTT
TRBJ1-1	TRBV10-2	few	-	CASSDGGRANTEAFF	TGCGCCAGCAGTGACGGGGGCAGGGCGAACACTGAAGCTTTCTTT
TRBJ2-7	TRBV30	many	-	CAWSGSYEQYF	TGTGCCTGGAGTGGGTCCTACGAGCAGTACTTC
TRBJ2-2	TRBV7-9	few	TRBD2	CASSPQTSGSIGELFF	TGTGCCAGCAGCCCACAGACTAGCGGGAGTATCGGGGAGCTGTTTTTT
TRBJ2-5	TRBV5-1	few	-	CASSLTETLYF	TGCGCCAGCAGCTTAACGGAGACCCTGTACTTC
TRBJ2-7	TRBV10-3	-	-	CAIRGDSAGEQYF	TGTGCCATCAGGGGGGACTCTGCCGGGGAGCAGTACTTC
TRBJ2-1	TRBV7-2	-	TRBD2	CASSPPTGTSGGHEQFF	TGTGCCAGCAGTCCCCCCACCGGGACTAGCGGCGGTCATGAGCAGTTCTTC
TRBJ1-2	TRBV5-5	many	-	CASSLRPAGGRGYTF	TGTGCCAGCAGCTTGCGGCCTGCCGGGGGTCGCGGCTACACCTTC
TRBJ2-1	TRBV4-3	many	TRBD2	CASSPHGASGSNEQFF	TGCGCCAGCAGCCCTCATGGGGCTAGCGGGAGCAATGAGCAGTTCTTC